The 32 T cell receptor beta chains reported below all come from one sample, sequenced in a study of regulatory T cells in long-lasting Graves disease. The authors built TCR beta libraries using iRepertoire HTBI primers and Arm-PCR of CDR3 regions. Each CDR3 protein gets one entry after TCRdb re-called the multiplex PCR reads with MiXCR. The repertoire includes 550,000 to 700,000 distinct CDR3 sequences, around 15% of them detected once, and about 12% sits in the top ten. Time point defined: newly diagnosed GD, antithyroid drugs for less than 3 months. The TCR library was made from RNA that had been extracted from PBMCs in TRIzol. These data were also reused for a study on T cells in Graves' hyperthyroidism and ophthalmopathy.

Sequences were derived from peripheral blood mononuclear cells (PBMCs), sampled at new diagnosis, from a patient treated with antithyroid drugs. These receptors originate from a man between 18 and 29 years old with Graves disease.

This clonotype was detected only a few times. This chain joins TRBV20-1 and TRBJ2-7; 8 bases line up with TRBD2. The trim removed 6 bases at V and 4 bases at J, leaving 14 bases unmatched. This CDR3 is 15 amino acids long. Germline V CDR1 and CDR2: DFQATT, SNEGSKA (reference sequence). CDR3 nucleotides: TGCAGTGCCGTAAGGGCCGGGAGGGCCGCTTACGAGCAGTACTTC. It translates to CSAVRAGRAAYEQYF.

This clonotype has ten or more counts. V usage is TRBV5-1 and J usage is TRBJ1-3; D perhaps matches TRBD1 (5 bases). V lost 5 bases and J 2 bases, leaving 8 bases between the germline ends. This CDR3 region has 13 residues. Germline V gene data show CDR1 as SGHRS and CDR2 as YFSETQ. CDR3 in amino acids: CASSRGAGNTIYF. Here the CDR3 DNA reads TGCGCCAGCAGTCGAGGGGCTGGAAACACCATATATTTT.

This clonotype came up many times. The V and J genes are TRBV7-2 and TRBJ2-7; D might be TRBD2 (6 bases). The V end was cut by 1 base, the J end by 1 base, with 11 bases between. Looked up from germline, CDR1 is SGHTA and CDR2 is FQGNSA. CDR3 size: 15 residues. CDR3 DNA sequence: TGTGCCAGCAGCTTAGTACGAGCGGGTTCCTACGAGCAGTACTTC. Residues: CASSLVRAGSYEQYF.

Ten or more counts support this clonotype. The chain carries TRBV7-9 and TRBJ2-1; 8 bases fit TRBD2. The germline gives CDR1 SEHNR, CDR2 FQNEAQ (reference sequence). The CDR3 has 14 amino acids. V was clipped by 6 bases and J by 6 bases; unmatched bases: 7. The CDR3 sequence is CASSQRESRNEQFF. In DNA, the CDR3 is TGTGCCAGCAGTCAGCGGGAGTCCCGCAATGAGCAGTTCTTC. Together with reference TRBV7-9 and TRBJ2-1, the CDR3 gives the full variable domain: DTGVSQNPRHKITKRGQNVTFRCDPISEHNRLYWYRQTLGQGPEFLTYFQNEAQLEKSRLLSDRFSAERPKGSFSTLEIQRTEQGDSAMYLCASSQRESRNEQFFGPGTRLTVL.

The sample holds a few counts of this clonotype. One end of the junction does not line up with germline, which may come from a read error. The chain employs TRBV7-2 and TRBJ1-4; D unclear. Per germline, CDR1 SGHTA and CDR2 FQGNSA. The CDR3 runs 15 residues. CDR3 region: CASSLAGMVGEKLFF. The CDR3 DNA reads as TGTGCCAGCAGCTTAGCGGGGATGGTTGGTGAAAAACTGTTTTTC. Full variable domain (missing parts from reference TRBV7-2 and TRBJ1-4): GAGVSQSPSNKVTEKGKDVELRCDPISGHTALYWYRQSLGQGLEFLIYFQGNSAPDKSGLPSDRFSAERTGGSVSTLTIQRTQQEDSAVYLCASSLAGMVGEKLFFGSGTQLSVL.

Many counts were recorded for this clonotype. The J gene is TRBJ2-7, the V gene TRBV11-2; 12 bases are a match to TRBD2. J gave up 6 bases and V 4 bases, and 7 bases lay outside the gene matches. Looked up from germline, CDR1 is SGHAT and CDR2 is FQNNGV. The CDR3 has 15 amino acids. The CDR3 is CASSSWGLAGPEQYF. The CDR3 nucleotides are TGTGCCAGCAGCTCTTGGGGACTAGCGGGCCCCGAGCAGTACTTC.

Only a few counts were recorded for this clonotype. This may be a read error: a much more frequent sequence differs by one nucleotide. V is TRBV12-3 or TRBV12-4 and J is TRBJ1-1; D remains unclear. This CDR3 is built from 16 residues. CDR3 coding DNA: TGTACCAGCAGTTTAATGGGGTCGGCGAGGAACACTGAAGCTTTCTTT. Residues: CTSSLMGSARNTEAFF.

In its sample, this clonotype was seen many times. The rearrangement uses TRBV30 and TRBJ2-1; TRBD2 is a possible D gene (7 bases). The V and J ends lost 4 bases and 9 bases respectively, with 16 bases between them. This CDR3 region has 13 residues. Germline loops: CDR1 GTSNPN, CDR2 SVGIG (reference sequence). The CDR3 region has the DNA TGTGCCTGGATGGAAATGGGGGGGCGTGAGCAGTTCTTC. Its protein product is CAWMEMGGREQFF.

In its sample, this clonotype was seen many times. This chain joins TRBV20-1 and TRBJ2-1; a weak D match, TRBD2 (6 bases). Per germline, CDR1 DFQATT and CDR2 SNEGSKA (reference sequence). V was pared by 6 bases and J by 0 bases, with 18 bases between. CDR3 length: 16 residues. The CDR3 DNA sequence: TGCAGTGCCCAACGACGGGACGGGAGCTCCTACAATGAGCAGTTCTTC. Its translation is CSAQRRDGSSYNEQFF.

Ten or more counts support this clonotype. The CDR3, as DNA: TGCAGTGCTCGCTGCTCAAGACGAGAGGAGGAAGCTTTCTTT. Translated: CSARCSRREEEAFF. V is TRBV20-1 and J is TRBJ1-1; D not resolved. CDR3 length: 14 residues. V lost 5 bases, J lost 8 bases, and 21 bases lay in between. CDR1 and CDR2 (germline): DFQATT, SNEGSKA (reference sequence).

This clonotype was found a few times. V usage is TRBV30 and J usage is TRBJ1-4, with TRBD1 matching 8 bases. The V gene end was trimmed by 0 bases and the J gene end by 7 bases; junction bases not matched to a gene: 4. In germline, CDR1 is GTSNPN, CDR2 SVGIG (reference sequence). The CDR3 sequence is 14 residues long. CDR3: CAWSVQGAVEKLFF. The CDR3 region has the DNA TGTGCCTGGAGTGTGCAGGGGGCGGTTGAAAAACTGTTTTTT.

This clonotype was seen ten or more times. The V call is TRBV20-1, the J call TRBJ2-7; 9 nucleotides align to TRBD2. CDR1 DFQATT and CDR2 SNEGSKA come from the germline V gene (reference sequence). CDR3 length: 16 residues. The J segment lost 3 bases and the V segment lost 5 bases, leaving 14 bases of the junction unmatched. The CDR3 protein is CSALLLAGTGNYEQYF. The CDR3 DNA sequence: TGCAGTGCTCTGTTGCTAGCGGGGACGGGGAACTACGAGCAGTACTTC.

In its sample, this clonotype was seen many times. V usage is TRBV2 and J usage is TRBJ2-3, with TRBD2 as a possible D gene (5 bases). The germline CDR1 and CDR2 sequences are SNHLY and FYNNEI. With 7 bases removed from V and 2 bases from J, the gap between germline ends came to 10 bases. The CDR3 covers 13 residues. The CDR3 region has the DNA TGTGCCAGCAAAGCGGACCACACAGATACGCAGTATTTT. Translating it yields CASKADHTDTQYF.

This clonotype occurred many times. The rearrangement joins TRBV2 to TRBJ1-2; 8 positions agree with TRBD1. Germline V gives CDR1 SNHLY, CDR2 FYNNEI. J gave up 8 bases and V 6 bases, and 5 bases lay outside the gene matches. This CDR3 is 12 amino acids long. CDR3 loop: CASSLDRVGYTF. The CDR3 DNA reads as TGTGCCAGCAGCTTGGACAGGGTCGGCTACACCTTC.

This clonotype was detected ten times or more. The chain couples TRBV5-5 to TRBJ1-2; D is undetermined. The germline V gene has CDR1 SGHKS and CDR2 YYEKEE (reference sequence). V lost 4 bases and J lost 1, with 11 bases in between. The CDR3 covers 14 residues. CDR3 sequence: CASSPDGDNYGYTF. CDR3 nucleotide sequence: TGTGCCAGCAGCCCTGACGGGGATAACTATGGCTACACCTTC.

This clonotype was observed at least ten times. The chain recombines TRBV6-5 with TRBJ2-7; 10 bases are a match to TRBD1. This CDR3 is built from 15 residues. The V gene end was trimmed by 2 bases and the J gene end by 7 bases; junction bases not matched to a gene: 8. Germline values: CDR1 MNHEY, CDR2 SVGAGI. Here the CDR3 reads CASSYTGDRGWEQYF. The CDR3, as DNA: TGTGCCAGCAGTTACACTGGGGACAGGGGCTGGGAGCAGTACTTC.

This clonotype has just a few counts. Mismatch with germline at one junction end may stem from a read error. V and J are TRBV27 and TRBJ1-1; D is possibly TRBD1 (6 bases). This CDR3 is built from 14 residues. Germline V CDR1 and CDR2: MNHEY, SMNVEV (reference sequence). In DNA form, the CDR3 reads TGTGCCAGCAGGTATGGGGGGGCTCACACTGAAGCTTTCTTC. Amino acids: CASRYGGAHTEAFF.

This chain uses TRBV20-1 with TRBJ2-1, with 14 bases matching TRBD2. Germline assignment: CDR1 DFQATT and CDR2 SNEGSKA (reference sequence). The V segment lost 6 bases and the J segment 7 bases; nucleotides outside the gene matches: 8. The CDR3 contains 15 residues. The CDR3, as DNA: TGCAGTGCAGTACCGGGACTAGCGGGAGTGAATGAGCAGTTCTTC. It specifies CSAVPGLAGVNEQFF.

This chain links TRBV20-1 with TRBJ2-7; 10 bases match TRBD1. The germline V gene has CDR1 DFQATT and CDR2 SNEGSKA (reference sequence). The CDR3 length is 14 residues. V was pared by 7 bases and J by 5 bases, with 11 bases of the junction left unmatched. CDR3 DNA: TGCAGTGAATCCCCGGGACAGGGGTCGGACGAGCAGTACTTC. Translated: CSESPGQGSDEQYF.

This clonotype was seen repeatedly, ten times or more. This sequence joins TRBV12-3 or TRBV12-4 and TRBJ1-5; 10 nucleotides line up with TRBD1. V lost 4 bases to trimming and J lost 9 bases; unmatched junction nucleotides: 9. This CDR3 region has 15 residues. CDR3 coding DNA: TGTGCCAGCAGTTACCGGGACAGGGGATTTGGGCCCCAGCATTTT. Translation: CASSYRDRGFGPQHF.

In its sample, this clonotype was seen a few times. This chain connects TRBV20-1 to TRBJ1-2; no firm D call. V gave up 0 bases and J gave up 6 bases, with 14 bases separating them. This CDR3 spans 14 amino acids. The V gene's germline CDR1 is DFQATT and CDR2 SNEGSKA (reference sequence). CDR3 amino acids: CSARDFRGFDGYTF. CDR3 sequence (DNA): TGCAGTGCTAGAGATTTCCGGGGATTCGATGGCTACACCTTC.

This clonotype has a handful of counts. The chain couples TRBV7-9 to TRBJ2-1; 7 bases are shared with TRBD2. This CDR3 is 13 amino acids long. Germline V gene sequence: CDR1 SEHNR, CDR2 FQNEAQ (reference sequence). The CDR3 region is CAWRERSYNEQFF. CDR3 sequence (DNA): TGTGCTTGGCGGGAGCGATCCTACAATGAGCAGTTCTTC.

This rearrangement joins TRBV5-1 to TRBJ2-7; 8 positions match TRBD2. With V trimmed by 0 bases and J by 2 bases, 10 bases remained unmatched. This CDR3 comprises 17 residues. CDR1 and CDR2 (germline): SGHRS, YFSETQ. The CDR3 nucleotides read TGCGCCAGCAGCTTGGAGCCCGGGAGGGTAGGGCCCTACGAGCAGTACTTC. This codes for CASSLEPGRVGPYEQYF.

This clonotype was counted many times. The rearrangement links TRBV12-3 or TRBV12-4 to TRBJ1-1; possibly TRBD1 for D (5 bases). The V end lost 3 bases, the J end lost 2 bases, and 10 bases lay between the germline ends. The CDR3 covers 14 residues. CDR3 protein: CASSFGHKNTEAFF. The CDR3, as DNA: TGTGCCAGCAGTTTCGGACATAAAAACACTGAAGCTTTCTTT.

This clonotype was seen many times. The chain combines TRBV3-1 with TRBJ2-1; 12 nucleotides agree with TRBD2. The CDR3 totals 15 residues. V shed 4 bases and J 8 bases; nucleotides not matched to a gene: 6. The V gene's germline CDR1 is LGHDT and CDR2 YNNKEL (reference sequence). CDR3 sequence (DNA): TGTGCCAGCAGCCCGCGACTAGCGGGAGATTATGAGCAGTTCTTC. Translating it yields CASSPRLAGDYEQFF.

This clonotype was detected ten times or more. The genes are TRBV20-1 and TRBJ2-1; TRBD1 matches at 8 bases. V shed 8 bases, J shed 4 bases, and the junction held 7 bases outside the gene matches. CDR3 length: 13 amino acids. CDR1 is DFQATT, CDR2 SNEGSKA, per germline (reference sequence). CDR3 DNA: TGCAGTCCAGGGACAGGACCTTACAATGAGCAGTTCTTC. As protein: CSPGTGPYNEQFF.

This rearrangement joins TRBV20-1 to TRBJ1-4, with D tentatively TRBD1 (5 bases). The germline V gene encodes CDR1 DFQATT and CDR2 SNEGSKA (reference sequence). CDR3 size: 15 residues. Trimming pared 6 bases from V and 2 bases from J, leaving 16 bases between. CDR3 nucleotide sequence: TGCAGTGCCGAGGGGTCATATCCGACTAATGAAAAACTGTTTTTT. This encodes CSAEGSYPTNEKLFF.

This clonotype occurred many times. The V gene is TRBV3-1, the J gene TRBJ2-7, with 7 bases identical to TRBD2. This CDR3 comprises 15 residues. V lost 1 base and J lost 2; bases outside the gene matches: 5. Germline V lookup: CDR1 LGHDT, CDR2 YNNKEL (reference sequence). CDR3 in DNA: TGTGCCAGCAGCCAAGCGCGGCGGGGGACCTACGAGCAGTACTTC. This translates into CASSQARRGTYEQYF.

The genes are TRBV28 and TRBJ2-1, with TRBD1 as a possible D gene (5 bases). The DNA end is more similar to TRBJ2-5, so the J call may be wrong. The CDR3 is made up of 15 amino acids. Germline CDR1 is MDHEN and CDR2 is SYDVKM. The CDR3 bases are TGTGCCAGCAGTTCCGCGCAGGGCCTGGGGGAGACCCAGTACTTC. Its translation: CASSSAQGLGETQYF.

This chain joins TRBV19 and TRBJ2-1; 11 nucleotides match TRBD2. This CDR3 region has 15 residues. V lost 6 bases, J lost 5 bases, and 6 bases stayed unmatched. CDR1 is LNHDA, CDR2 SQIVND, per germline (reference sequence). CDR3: CASSSPSGGNNEQFF. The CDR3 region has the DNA TGTGCCAGTAGCTCACCTAGCGGGGGGAACAATGAGCAGTTCTTC. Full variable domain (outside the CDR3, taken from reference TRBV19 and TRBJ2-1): DGGITQSPKYLFRKEGQNVTLSCEQNLNHDAMYWYRQDPGQGLRLIYYSQIVNDFQKGDIAEGYSVSREKKESFPLTVTSAQKNPTAFYLCASSSPSGGNNEQFFGPGTRLTVL.

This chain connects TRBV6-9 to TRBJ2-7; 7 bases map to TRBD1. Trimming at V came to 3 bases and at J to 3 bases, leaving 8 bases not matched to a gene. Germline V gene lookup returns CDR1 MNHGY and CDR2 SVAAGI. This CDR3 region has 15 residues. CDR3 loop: CASSYSRGSVYEQYF. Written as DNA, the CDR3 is TGTGCCAGCAGTTACTCCAGGGGGTCCGTCTACGAGCAGTACTTC.

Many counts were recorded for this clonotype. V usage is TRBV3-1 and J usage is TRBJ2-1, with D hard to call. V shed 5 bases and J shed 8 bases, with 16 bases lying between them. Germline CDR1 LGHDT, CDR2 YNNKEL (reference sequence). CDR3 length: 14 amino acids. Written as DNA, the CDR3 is TGTGCCAGCAGCTCCAACCCGGCTCGGGATGAGCAGTTCTTC. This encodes CASSSNPARDEQFF.